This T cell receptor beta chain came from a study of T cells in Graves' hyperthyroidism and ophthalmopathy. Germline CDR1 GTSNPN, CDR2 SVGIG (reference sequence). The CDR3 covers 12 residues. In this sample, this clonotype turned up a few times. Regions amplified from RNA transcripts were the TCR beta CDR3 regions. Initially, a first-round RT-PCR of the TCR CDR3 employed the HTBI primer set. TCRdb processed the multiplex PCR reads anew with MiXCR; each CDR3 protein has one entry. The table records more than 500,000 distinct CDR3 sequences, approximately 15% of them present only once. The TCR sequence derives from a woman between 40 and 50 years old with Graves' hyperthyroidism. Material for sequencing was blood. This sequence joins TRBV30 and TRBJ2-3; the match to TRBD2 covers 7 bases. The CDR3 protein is CHRSGGADTQYF. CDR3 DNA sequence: TGTCACCGGTCGGGGGGAGCAGATACGCAGTATTTT.